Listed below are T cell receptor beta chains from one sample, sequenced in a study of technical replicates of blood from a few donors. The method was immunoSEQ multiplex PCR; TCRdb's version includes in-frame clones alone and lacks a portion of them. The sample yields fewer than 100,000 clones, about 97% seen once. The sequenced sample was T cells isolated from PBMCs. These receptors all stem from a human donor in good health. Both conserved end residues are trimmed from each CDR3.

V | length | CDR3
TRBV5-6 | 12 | ASTPIVANYGYT
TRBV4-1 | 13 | ASSLQTDTSYEQY
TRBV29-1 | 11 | SVDGQNTGELF
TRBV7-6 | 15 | ASSSRVGGSIADTQY
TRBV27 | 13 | ASTTGTSGSNEQF
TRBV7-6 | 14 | ASSFSAGATNLPQH
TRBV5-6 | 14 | ASSLIGLAESDTQY
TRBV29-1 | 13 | SVVVRTGFDNEQF
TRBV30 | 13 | AWSGTRGMNTEAF
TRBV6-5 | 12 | ATHRAGINNEQF
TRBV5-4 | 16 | ASSEGQGTALAKNIQY
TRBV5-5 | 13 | ASSLGLAGAYEQY
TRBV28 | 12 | ASSLEGELYEQY
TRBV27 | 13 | ASSKPSGAYNEQF
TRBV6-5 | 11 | ASSYGNRGPQH
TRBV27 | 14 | ASMATGTKMNTEAF
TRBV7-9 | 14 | ASSFSGNPLQETQY
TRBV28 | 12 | ASSLSGGSYEQY
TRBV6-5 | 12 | ASRPGQGPTEAF
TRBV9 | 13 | ASSKMGTSNEKLF
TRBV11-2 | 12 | ASSTTGGGEKLF
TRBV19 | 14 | ASNELNGGPPDTQY
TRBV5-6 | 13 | ASSSRTGGYEKLF
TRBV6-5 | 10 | ASSVAGIKQY
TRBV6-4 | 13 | ASSRTGDLGTEAF
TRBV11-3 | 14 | ASSSYPRLSSYEQY
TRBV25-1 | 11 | ASSTGGRTEAF
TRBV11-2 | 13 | ASSGPDHGGQTQY